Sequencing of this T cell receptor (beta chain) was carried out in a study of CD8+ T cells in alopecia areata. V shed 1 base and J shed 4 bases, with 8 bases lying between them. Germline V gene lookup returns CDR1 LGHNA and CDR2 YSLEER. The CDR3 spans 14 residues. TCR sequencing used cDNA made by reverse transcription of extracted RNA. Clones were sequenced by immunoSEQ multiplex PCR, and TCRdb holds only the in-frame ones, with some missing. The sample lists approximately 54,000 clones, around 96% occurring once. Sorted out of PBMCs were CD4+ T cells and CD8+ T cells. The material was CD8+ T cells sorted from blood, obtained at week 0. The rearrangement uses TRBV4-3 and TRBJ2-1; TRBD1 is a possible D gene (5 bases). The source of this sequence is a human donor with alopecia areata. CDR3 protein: CASSQVGAYNEQFF. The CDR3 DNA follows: TGCGCCAGCAGCCAAGTTGGGGCTTACAATGAGCAGTTCTTC.